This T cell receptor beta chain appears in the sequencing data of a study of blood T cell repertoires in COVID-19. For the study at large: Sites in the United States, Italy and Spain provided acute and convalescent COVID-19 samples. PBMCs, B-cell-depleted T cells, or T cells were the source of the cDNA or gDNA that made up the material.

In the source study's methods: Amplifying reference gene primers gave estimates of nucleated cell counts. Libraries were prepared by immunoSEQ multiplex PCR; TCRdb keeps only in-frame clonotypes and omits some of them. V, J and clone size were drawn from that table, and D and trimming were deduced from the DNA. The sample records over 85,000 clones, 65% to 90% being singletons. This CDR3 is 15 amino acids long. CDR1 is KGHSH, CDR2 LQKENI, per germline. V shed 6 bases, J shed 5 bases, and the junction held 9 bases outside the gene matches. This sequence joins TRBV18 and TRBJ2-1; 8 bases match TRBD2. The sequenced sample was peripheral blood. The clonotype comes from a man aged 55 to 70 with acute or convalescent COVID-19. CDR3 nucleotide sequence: TGTGCCAGCTCTGGTCGGGGGGGTCGGGACAATGAGCAGTTCTTC. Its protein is CASSGRGGRDNEQFF.